This record concerns one T cell receptor (beta chain) sequence. The data were taken from a study of blood T cell repertoires in COVID-19. The CDR3 length is 17 residues. The germline gives CDR1 MGHRA, CDR2 YSYEKL. The junction had 12 bases not matched to a gene; V was cut back by 4 bases and J by 2 bases. Some clones are missing from TCRdb's copy, which holds only in-frame ones; the method was immunoSEQ multiplex PCR. The table shows approximately 230,000 clones, with approximately 88% occurring only once. This rearrangement joins TRBV4-1 to TRBJ2-3; 7 nucleotides match TRBD2. This clonotype originated in a woman aged 30 to 39 with COVID-19, enrolled during active disease. What was sequenced was peripheral blood. CDR3 sequence: CASSPSPGRAPTDTQYF. The CDR3 DNA is TGCGCCAGCAGCCCCTCACCGGGGAGGGCCCCCACAGATACGCAGTATTTT.